Below, one T cell receptor (beta chain) is given with its context. The data were obtained in a study of shared clonotypes between healthy human individuals. Here immunoSEQ multiplex PCR was the method, and the copy in TCRdb shows in-frame clones only, minus some. The repertoire holds about 490,000 clones, with 81% as singletons. Donors were healthy HIV-negative adults without recent acute infections or vaccinations. The sequence was obtained from a woman between 35 and 50 years old in good health. Some clones in this sample may be carry-over from other donors' samples. The sample was PBMCs.

The CDR3, as DNA: TGCGCCAGCAGCCAAGGAAGGGACTGGGGTGGCTACACCTTC. This translates into CASSQGRDWGGYTF. The rearrangement joins TRBV4-3 to TRBJ1-2, with a tentative D call TRBD1 (5 bases). The germline CDR1 and CDR2 sequences are LGHNA and YSLEER. The CDR3 extends over 14 amino acids. The germline V and J ends were trimmed by 1 base and 7 bases, with 13 bases remaining between them.